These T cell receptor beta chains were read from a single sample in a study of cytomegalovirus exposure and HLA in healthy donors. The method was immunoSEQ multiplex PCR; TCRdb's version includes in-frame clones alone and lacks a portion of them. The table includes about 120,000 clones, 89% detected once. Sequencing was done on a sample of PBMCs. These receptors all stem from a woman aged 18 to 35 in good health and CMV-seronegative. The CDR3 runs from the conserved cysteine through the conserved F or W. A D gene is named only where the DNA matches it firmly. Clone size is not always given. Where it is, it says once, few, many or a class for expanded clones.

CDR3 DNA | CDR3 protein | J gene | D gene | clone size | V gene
TGCAGCGTTGACAGTCCCCAGGGGCACGAGCAGTACTTC | CSVDSPQGHEQYF | TRBJ2-7 | NA | once | TRBV29-1
TGTGCCAGCAGCCAAGAGAACAGGGCTTTGGGTGGCTACACCTTC | CASSQENRALGGYTF | TRBJ1-2 | NA | NA | TRBV14
TGTGCCAGCAGCCCCGCCGGTCAGTGGGGGGGTGGTGAGCAGTTCTTC | CASSPAGQWGGGEQFF | TRBJ2-1 | TRBD2 | NA | TRBV7-3
TGTGCCAGCAGCGGGACTAGCGGGAGCTCCTACAATGAGCAGTTCTTC | CASSGTSGSSYNEQFF | TRBJ2-1 | TRBD2 | once | TRBV9
TGCAGCGTTGAAGATTGGCAGACCCAGTACTTC | CSVEDWQTQYF | TRBJ2-5 | NA | NA | TRBV29-1
TGTGCCAGCAGCCTAAACAGGGGGCAGGAGACCCAGTACTTC | CASSLNRGQETQYF | TRBJ2-5 | TRBD1 | NA | TRBV7-2
TGTGCCAGCAGCTTGAGACAGGCTGGTGCTGAAGCTTTCTTT | CASSLRQAGAEAFF | TRBJ1-1 | NA | NA | TRBV5-6
TGCAGCGGCCTACAGGGGGACAAAAACATTCAGTACTTC | CSGLQGDKNIQYF | TRBJ2-4 | TRBD1 | NA | TRBV29-1
TGTGCCAGCTCACCACCCAGTCGCACCTACGAGCAGTACTTC | CASSPPSRTYEQYF | TRBJ2-7 | NA | NA | TRBV18
TGTGCCAGCAGTTTCCGCAGGGGGGTCTACGAGCAGTACTTC | CASSFRRGVYEQYF | TRBJ2-7 | NA | NA | TRBV28
TGTGCCAGTAGTCCACGGACACTTACTACTGGAAACACCATATATTTT | CASSPRTLTTGNTIYF | TRBJ1-3 | NA | NA | TRBV19
TGCGCCAGCAGCCAAGTTGGGACAGGGATGAACACTGAAGCTTTCTTT | CASSQVGTGMNTEAFF | TRBJ1-1 | TRBD1 | NA | TRBV4-1
TGTGCCAGCAGCACCCCGGGACAACCCTACGAGCAGTACTTC | CASSTPGQPYEQYF | TRBJ2-7 | NA | NA | TRBV28
TGTGCCAGCAGCCCGACGGGGGACTACGAGCAGTACTTC | CASSPTGDYEQYF | TRBJ2-7 | NA | NA | TRBV7-3
TGTGCCAGCAGCGTAGGGGACCGGGACAGGGTCAACTATGGCTACACCTTC | CASSVGDRDRVNYGYTF | TRBJ1-2 | TRBD1 | NA | TRBV9
TGTGCCAGCAGTCCCCAGGGATCCCATAGCAATCAGCCCCAGCATTTT | CASSPQGSHSNQPQHF | TRBJ1-5 | NA | NA | TRBV28
TGTGCCAGCAGCTTACCGCAGAACAATGAGCAGTTCTTC | CASSLPQNNEQFF | TRBJ2-1 | NA | NA | TRBV7-2
TGTGCCAGCAGCTTACAGGGGGCCGGGGCCAACGTCCTGACTTTC | CASSLQGAGANVLTF | TRBJ2-6 | TRBD1 | NA | TRBV7-2
TGTGCCAGCAGCGAATCCGGGACAGGGATGACCGGGGAGCTGTTTTTT | CASSESGTGMTGELFF | TRBJ2-2 | TRBD1 | once | TRBV9
TGTGCCAGCGGTCGCGGGATCGGCGGGGAGCTGTTTTTT | CASGRGIGGELFF | TRBJ2-2 | NA | NA | TRBV7-2
TGTGCCAGTAGTCTCCCCGGGTGGCAGCCCCAGCATTTT | CASSLPGWQPQHF | TRBJ1-5 | NA | NA | TRBV19
TGCGCCAGCAGCTCGGGGCCTCTTGCTACGACGGGGGGAGCTGGCTACACCTTC | CASSSGPLATTGGAGYTF | TRBJ1-2 | NA | NA | TRBV5-1
TGTGCCAGTAGTATCCGCAGGTCTCAAGAGACCCAGTACTTC | CASSIRRSQETQYF | TRBJ2-5 | NA | NA | TRBV19
TGTGCCAGCGTTATACGGCCCGACGGGGAGCAGTACTTC | CASVIRPDGEQYF | TRBJ2-7 | NA | NA | TRBV5-6
TGCGCCAGCAGCTTGGCCGCAGGACAGTTCTATGGCTACACCTTC | CASSLAAGQFYGYTF | TRBJ1-2 | NA | NA | TRBV5-1
TGTGCCAGCAGCCTAGCGGCAAGCACAGATACGCAGTATTTT | CASSLAASTDTQYF | TRBJ2-3 | TRBD2 | few | TRBV6-4
TGCGCCAGCAGCCAAAGGGGACTAGCGGGGGGCACAGATACGCAGTATTTT | CASSQRGLAGGTDTQYF | TRBJ2-3 | TRBD2 | NA | TRBV4-1
TGTGCCAGCAGTGACAGGGAGCTCCAGCCCCAGCATTTT | CASSDRELQPQHF | TRBJ1-5 | TRBD1 | few | TRBV6-5
TGTGCCAGCAGTGAGGCCGGGACCCAGTACTTC | CASSEAGTQYF | TRBJ2-5 | NA | NA | TRBV28
TGTGCCAGCAGCCAAGATTATGGCAGCGATGGAAACACCATATATTTT | CASSQDYGSDGNTIYF | TRBJ1-3 | NA | few | TRBV4-2
TGTGCCAGCAGCTGGGAGAGACTGCAGTTCTTC | CASSWERLQFF | TRBJ2-1 | NA | NA | TRBV5-5
TGTGCCAGTAGTGCCATGACAGGGTATGGTCAGCCCCAGCATTTT | CASSAMTGYGQPQHF | TRBJ1-5 | TRBD1 | NA | TRBV19
TGTGCCAGCAGTTTATCGCCTAGCGGGAGTTGGAATGAGCAGTTCTTC | CASSLSPSGSWNEQFF | TRBJ2-1 | TRBD2 | once | TRBV27
TGCGCCAGCAGCTTGGCAGGGTATGGAAACACCATATATTTT | CASSLAGYGNTIYF | TRBJ1-3 | NA | once | TRBV5-1
TGTGCCAGCTCCCCATTCGGGGATATGAGGTATGGCTACACCTTC | CASSPFGDMRYGYTF | TRBJ1-2 | NA | once | TRBV27
TGTGCCAGCAGCCTAACGGGAAGGTCCTACAATGAGCAGTTCTTC | CASSLTGRSYNEQFF | TRBJ2-1 | NA | NA | TRBV14
TGTGCCAGCAGCCTTACCACAGGCCTCTCTGGAAACACCATATATTTT | CASSLTTGLSGNTIYF | TRBJ1-3 | NA | NA | TRBV28
TGTGCCAGCAGCGAGACGGGAGCCTACGAGCAGTACTTC | CASSETGAYEQYF | TRBJ2-7 | NA | NA | TRBV7-2
TGCACCAGCAGCAATAAAAGTCCGGGGTTCGACGAGCAGTACTTC | CTSSNKSPGFDEQYF | TRBJ2-7 | NA | NA | TRBV5-1
TGTGCCAGCAGCTCGAACGGACAGGGGACTAAGTACTTC | CASSSNGQGTKYF | TRBJ2-7 | TRBD1 | NA | TRBV7-3
TGCGCCAGCAGCTTGGCCGGAGGGACTTACGACAATGAGCAGTTCTTC | CASSLAGGTYDNEQFF | TRBJ2-1 | NA | NA | TRBV5-1
TGTGCCAGCAGTCTCAGGGGTAACACTGAAGCTTTCTTT | CASSLRGNTEAFF | TRBJ1-1 | NA | once | TRBV6-6
TGTGCCACCAGCAGAGGGGAGCTCGACGGGCAGTACTTC | CATSRGELDGQYF | TRBJ2-7 | NA | NA | TRBV15
TGTGCCAGCAGTTTACTTCACGGTAGCTCCTACAATGAGCAGTTCTTC | CASSLLHGSSYNEQFF | TRBJ2-1 | NA | NA | TRBV28
TGTGCCAGCAGCTTCCTAGCTGATAGCTCCTACGAGCAGTACTTC | CASSFLADSSYEQYF | TRBJ2-7 | NA | NA | TRBV9
TGTGCCAGCAGCCGAGGAGGGTCTGATCGCTCCTACGAGCAGTACTTC | CASSRGGSDRSYEQYF | TRBJ2-7 | NA | NA | TRBV9
TGTGCCATCAGTGACACTCTCCGGGGAAGACAAGAGACCCAGTACTTC | CAISDTLRGRQETQYF | TRBJ2-5 | NA | NA | TRBV10-3
TGTGCCTGGAGGAGGGTGGATTCACCCCTCCACTTT | CAWRRVDSPLHF | TRBJ1-6 | NA | NA | TRBV30
TGTGCCAGCAGCCAACAGGGAACTAATTCACCCCTCCACTTT | CASSQQGTNSPLHF | TRBJ1-6 | NA | NA | TRBV7-3
TGTGCCAGCTCACCACCGAACAGGTACCAAGAGACCCAGTACTTC | CASSPPNRYQETQYF | TRBJ2-5 | NA | NA | TRBV18
TGTGCCAGCAGTTCCTTAGCGGAGAGGGTAGAGACCCAGTACTTC | CASSSLAERVETQYF | TRBJ2-5 | NA | NA | TRBV28
TGTGCCAGCAGTGAAAGAGTGATAGCGGCTTACAATGAGCAGTTCTTC | CASSERVIAAYNEQFF | TRBJ2-1 | NA | NA | TRBV6-1
TGTGCCAGCAGTGGACGAGGGGACAGGGGCAATCAGCCCCAGCATTTT | CASSGRGDRGNQPQHF | TRBJ1-5 | TRBD1 | NA | TRBV25-1
TGCGCCAGCAGCTTGGCGCAGGCTCCCTTGGGCAATGAGCAGTTCTTC | CASSLAQAPLGNEQFF | TRBJ2-1 | NA | NA | TRBV5-1
TGTGCCAGCAGCTCTGGACAGGGGGCAAGGTATGGCTACACCTTC | CASSSGQGARYGYTF | TRBJ1-2 | TRBD1 | NA | TRBV7-9